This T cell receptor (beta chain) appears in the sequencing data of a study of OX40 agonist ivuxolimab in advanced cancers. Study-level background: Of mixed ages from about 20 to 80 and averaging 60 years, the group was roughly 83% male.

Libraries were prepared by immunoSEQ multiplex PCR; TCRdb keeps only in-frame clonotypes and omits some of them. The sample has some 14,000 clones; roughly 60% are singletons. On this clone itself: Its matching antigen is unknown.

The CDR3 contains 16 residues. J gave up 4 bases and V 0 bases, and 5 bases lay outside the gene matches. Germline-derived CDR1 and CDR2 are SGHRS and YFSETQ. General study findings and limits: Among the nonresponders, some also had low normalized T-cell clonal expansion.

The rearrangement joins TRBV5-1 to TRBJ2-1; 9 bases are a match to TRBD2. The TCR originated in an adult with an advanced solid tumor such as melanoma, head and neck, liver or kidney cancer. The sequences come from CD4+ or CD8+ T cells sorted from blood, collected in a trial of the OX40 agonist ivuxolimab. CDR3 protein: CASSLVAGGTYNEQFF. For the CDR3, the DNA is TGCGCCAGCAGCTTGGTGGCGGGGGGGACGTACAATGAGCAGTTCTTC. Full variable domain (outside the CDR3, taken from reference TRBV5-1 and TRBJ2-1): KAGVTQTPRYLIKTRGQQVTLSCSPISGHRSVSWYQQTPGQGLQFLFEYFSETQRNKGNFPGRFSGRQFSNSRSEMNVSTLELGDSALYLCASSLVAGGTYNEQFFGPGTRLTVL.